This T cell receptor (beta chain) appears in the sequencing data of a study of T cells after yellow fever vaccination. TCRdb analysed the 5' RACE reads with MiXCR anew, one entry per CDR3 protein. The sample consists of tens of thousands of distinct CDR3 sequences, 6% to 8% of them appearing once. The V segment lost 4 bases and the J segment 8 bases; nucleotides outside the gene matches: 3. Germline-derived CDR1 and CDR2 are SGHTA and FQGNSA. This CDR3 is 14 amino acids long. This clonotype was seen more than once but under ten times. The genes are TRBV7-2 and TRBJ1-6, with TRBD1 matching over 9 bases. The receptor's source is a man younger than 30 who received the YFV17D yellow fever vaccine. Sequenced material: CD8+ T cells sorted from PBMCs, taken approximately 15 days after the first yellow fever vaccination. CDR3 DNA sequence: TGTGCCAGCAGCTCGGGACAGGGTCATTCACCCCTCCACTTT. Translated: CASSSGQGHSPLHF.